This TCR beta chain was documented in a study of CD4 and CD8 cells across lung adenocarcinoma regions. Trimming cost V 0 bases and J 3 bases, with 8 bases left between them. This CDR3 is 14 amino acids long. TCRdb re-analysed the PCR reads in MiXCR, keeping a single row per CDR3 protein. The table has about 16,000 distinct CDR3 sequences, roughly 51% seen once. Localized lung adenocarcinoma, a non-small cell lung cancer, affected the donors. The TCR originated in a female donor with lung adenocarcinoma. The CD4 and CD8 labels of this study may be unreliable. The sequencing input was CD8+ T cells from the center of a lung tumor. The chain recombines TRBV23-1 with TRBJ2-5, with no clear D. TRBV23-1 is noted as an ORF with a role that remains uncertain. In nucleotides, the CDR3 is TGCGCCAGCAGTCAATCGAACCCCAAAGAGACCCAGTACTTC. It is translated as CASSQSNPKETQYF.